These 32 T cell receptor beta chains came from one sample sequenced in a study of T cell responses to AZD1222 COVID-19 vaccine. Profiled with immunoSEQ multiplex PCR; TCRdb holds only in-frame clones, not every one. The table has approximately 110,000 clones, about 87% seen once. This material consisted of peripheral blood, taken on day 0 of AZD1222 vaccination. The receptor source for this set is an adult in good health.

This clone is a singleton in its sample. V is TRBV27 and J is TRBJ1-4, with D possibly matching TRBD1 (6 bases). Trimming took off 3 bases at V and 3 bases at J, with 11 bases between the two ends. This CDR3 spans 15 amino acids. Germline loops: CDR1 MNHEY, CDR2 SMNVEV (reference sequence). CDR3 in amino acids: CASSLYRVSNEKLFF. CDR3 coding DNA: TGTGCCAGCAGTTTGTACAGGGTATCTAATGAAAAACTGTTTTTT.

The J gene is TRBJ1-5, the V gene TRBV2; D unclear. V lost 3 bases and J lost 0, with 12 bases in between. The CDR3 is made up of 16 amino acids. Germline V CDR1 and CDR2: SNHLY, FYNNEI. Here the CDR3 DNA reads TGTGCCAGCAGTGAGGTCGCAGGCTATAGCAATCAGCCCCAGCATTTT. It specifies CASSEVAGYSNQPQHF. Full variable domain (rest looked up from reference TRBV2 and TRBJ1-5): EPEVTQTPSHQVTQMGQEVILRCVPISNHLYFYWYRQILGQKVEFLVSFYNNEISEKSEIFDDQFSVERPDGSNFTLKIRSTKLEDSAMYFCASSEVAGYSNQPQHFGDGTRLSIL.

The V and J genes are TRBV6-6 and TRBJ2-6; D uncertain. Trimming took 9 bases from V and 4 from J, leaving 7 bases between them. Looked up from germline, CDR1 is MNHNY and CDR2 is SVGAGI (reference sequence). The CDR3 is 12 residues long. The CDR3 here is CASAPGANVLTF. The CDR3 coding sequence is TGTGCCAGTGCCCCCGGGGCCAACGTCCTGACTTTC.

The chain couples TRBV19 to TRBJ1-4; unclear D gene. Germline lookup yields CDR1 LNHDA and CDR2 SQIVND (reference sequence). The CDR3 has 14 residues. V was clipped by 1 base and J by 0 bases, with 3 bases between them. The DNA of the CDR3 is TGTGCCAGTAGTATAGGTACAACTAATGAAAAACTGTTTTTT. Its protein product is CASSIGTTNEKLFF.

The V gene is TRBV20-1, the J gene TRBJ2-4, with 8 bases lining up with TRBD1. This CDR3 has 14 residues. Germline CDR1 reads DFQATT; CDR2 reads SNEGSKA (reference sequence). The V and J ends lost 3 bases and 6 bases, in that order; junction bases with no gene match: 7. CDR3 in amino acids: CSASGTGTGNIQYF. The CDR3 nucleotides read TGCAGTGCTAGTGGTACCGGGACAGGAAACATTCAGTACTTC.

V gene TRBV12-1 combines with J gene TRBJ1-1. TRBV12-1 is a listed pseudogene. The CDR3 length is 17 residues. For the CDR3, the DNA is TGTGCCAGCAGCCCATCCCCGAAAAGGCGCATGAACACTGAAGCTTTCTTT. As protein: CASSPSPKRRMNTEAFF.

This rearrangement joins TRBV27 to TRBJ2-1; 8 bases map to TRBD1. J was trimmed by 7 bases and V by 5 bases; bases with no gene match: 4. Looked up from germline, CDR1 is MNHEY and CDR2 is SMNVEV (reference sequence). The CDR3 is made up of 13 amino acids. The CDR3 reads CASSRTGWNEQFF. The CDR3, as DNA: TGTGCCAGCAGTAGGACAGGGTGGAATGAGCAGTTCTTC.

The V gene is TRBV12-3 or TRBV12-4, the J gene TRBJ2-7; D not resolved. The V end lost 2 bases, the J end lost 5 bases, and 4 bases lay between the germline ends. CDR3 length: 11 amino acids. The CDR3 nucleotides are TGTGCCAGCAGTTTAAGCGACGAGCAGTACTTC. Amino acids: CASSLSDEQYF.

DNA of the CDR3: TGTGCCAGCAGCCGTGGCTCCACAGATACGCAGTATTTT. Amino acids: CASSRGSTDTQYF. V usage is TRBV7-3 and J usage is TRBJ2-3; no clear D gene. This CDR3 comprises 13 residues. The V gene lost 5 bases and the J gene lost 2 bases, with 8 bases spanning the gap. Germline CDR1 reads SGHTA; CDR2 reads FQGTGA.

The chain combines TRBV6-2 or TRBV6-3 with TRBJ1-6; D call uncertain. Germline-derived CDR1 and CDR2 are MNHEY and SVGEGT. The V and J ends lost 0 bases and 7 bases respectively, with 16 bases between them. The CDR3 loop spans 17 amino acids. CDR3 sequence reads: CASSYSGIHRLNSPLHF. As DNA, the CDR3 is TGTGCCAGCAGTTACTCAGGGATCCATAGGTTGAATTCACCCCTCCACTTT.

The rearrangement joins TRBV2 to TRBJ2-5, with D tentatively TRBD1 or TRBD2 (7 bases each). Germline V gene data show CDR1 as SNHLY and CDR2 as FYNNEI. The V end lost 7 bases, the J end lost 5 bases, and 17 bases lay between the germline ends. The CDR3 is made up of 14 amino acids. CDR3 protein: CASKTGRAGETQYF. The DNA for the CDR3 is TGTGCCAGCAAGACAGGGAGGGCCGGGGAGACCCAGTACTTC.

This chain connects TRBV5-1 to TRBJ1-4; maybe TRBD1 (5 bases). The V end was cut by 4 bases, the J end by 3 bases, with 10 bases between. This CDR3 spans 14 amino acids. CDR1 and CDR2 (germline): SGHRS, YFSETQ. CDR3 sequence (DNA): TGCGCCAGCAGCCCCGGGACTGCTAATGAAAAACTGTTTTTT. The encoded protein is CASSPGTANEKLFF.

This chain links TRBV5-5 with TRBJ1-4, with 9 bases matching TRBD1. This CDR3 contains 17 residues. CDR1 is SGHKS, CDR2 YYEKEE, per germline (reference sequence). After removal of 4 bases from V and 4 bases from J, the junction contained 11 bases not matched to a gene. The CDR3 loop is CASSRRGDRANNEKLFF. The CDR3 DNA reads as TGTGCCAGCAGCCGGCGAGGGGACAGGGCCAATAATGAAAAACTGTTTTTT.

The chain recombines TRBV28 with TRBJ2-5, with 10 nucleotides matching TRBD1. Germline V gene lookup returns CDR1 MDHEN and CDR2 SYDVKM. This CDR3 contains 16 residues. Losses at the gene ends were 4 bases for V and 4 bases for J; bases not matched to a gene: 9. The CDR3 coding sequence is TGTGCCAGCAGTTCACCGGGACAGGGGAGAGGAGAGACCCAGTACTTC. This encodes CASSSPGQGRGETQYF.

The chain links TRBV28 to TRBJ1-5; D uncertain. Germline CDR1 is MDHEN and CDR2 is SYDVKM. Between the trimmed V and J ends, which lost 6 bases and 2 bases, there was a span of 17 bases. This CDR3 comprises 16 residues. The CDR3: CASRNKRSAGNQPQHF. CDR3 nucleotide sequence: TGTGCCAGCAGGAACAAAAGGTCCGCCGGCAATCAGCCCCAGCATTTT.

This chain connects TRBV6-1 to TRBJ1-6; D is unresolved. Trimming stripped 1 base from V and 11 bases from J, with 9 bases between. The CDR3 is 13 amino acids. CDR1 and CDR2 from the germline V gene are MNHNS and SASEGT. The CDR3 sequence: CASSEVVFPPLHF. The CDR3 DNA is TGTGCCAGCAGTGAAGTCGTTTTCCCACCCCTCCACTTT.

The CDR3 nucleotides read TGTGCCAGCAGTCCCCAAACCACAGGGGGCTATGGCTACACCTTC. Translated: CASSPQTTGGYGYTF. This chain uses TRBV27 with TRBJ1-2; TRBD1 agrees at 8 bases. CDR1 and CDR2 from the germline V gene are MNHEY and SMNVEV (reference sequence). The trim removed 5 bases at V and 4 bases at J, leaving 9 bases unmatched. This CDR3 comprises 15 residues.

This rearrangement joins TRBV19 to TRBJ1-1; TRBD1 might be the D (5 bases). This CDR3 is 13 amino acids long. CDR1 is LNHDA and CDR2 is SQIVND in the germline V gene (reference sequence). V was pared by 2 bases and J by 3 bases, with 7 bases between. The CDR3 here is CASSITGYTEAFF. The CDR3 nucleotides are TGTGCCAGTAGTATAACAGGTTACACTGAAGCTTTCTTT.

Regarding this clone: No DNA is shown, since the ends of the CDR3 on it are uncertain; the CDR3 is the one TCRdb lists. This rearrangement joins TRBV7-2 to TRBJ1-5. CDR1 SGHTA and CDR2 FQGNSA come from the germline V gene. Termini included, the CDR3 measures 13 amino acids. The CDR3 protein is CASSFGEGQPQHF.

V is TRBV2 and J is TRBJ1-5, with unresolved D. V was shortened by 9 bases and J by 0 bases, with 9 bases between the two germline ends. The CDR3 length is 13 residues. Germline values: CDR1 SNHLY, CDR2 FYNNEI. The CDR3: CARGGGSNQPQHF. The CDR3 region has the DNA TGTGCCAGGGGCGGTGGTAGCAATCAGCCCCAGCATTTT.

The CDR3 protein is CASSAHGTGANVLTF. DNA for the CDR3: TGTGCCAGCAGCGCCCACGGGACTGGGGCCAACGTCCTGACTTTC. The gene calls are TRBV5-8 and TRBJ2-6; possibly TRBD2 for D (5 bases). This CDR3 has 15 residues. Trimming left V 4 bases short and J 2 bases short, with 10 bases between. Germline loops: CDR1 SGHTS, CDR2 YDEGEE. The whole variable domain, remainder taken from reference TRBV5-8 and TRBJ2-6, is EAGVTQSPTHLIKTRGQQATLRCSPISGHTSVYWYQQALGLGLQFLLWYDEGEERNRGNFPPRFSGRQFPNYSSELNVNALELEDSALYLCASSAHGTGANVLTFGAGSRLTVL.

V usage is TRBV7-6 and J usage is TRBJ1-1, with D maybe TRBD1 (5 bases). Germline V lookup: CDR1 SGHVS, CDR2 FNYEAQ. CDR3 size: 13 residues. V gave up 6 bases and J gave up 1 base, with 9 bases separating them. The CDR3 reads CASRGPTNTEAFF. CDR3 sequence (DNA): TGTGCCAGCAGGGGACCGACGAACACTGAAGCTTTCTTT.

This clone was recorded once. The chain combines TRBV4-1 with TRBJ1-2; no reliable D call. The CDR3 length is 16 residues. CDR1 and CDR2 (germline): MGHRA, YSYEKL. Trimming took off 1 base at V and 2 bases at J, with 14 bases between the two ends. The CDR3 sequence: CASSQVATPGNYGYTF. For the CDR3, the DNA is TGCGCCAGCAGCCAAGTGGCCACCCCTGGGAACTATGGCTACACCTTC.

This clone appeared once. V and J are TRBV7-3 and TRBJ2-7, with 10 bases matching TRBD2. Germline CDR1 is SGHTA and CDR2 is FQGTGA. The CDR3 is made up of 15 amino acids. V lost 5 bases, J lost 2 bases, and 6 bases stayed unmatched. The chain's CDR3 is CASSISGGSTYEQYF. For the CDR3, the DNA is TGTGCCAGCAGCATTAGCGGGGGGTCGACCTACGAGCAGTACTTC.

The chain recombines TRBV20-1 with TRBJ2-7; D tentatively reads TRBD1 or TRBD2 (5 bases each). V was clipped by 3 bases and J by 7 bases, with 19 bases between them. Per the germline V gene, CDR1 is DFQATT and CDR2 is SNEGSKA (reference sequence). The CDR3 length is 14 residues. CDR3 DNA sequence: TGCAGTGCTAGTGTTCGAGGGCCCGCAGGGGAGCAGTACTTC. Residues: CSASVRGPAGEQYF.

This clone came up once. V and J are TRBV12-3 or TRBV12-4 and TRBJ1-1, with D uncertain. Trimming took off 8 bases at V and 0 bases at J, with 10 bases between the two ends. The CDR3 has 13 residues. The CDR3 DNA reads TGTGCCAGCGCCGTACAGTTGAACACTGAAGCTTTCTTT. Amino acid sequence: CASAVQLNTEAFF.

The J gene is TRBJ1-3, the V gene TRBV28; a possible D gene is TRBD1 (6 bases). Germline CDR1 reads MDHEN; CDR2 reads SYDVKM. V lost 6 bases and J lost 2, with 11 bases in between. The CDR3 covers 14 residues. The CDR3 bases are TGTGCCAGCAGCCACAGACAGGCTGGAAACACCATATATTTT. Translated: CASSHRQAGNTIYF.

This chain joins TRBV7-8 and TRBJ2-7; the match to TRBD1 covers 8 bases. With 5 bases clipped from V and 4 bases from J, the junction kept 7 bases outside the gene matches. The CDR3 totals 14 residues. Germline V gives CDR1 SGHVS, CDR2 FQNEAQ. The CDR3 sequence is CASSPGQGWYEQYF. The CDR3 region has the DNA TGTGCCAGCAGCCCCGGACAGGGTTGGTACGAGCAGTACTTC.

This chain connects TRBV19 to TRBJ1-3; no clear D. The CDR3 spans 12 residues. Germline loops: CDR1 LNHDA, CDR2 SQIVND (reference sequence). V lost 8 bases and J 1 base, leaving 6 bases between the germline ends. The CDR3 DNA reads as TGTGCCAGTCTTGAGTCTGGAAACACCATATATTTT. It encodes CASLESGNTIYF.

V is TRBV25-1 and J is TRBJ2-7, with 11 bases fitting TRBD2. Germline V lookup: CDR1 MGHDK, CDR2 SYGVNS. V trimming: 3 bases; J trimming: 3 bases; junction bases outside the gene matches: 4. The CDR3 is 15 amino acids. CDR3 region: CASSEPSGGSYEQYF. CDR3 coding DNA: TGTGCCAGCAGTGAGCCTAGCGGGGGGAGCTACGAGCAGTACTTC.

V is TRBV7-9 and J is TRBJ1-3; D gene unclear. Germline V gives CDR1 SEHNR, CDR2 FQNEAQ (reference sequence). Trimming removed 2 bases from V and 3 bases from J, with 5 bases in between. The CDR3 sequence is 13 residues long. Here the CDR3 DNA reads TGTGCCAGCAGCTTAATATTTGGAAACACCATATATTTT. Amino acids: CASSLIFGNTIYF.

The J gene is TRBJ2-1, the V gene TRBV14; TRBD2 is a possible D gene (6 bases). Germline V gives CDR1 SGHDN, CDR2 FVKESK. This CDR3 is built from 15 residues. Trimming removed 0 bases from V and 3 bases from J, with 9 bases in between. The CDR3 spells CASSQDGGFYNEQFF. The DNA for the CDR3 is TGTGCCAGCAGCCAAGACGGGGGATTCTACAATGAGCAGTTCTTC.